This TCR beta chain was captured in a study of blood T cells in healthy people across ages. Overall study: Template switching retrieved approximately one barcoded beta molecule for each two T cells.

This CDR3 has 13 residues. In germline, CDR1 is SGHNT, CDR2 YYREEE (reference sequence). Study-wide points: Observed TCR beta diversity showed a strong correlation with the percentage of naive T cells as measured by flow cytometry.

It was with a sample-barcoded 5' primer and a J-beta primer mix that a second PCR of roughly 6 to 12 cycles was run. A single record per CDR3 protein comes from TCRdb applying MiXCR to the 5' RACE reads. The sample has approximately 940,000 distinct CDR3 sequences, 48% seen once. A note on this clonotype: Its target is not known.

This rearrangement joins TRBV5-4 to TRBJ2-4, with D unclear. Judging by the DNA end, TRBJ2-5 fits better; the J call may be wrong. Sample: blood. The TCR sequence derives from a man aged 25 to 40 in good health. The DNA of the CDR3 is TGTGCCACAGCAGAACCGCGGCAAGAGACCCAGTACTTC. It yields the protein CATAEPRQETQYF.